These 21 T cell receptor beta chains were sequenced from one sample in a study of blood T cell repertoires in COVID-19. Assay used: immunoSEQ multiplex PCR; TCRdb lists only in-frame clones, some missing. Of about 98,000 clones listed, 81% are singletons. Sequencing was carried out using peripheral blood. The receptors come from a woman of 80 years or more with acute or convalescent COVID-19.

As DNA, the CDR3 is TGTGCCAGCAGCCGCGGTGGTGGCAGGGCGAACACTGAAGCTTTCTTT. Translated, it gives CASSRGGGRANTEAFF. The rearrangement links TRBV5-4 to TRBJ1-1, with a weak D call TRBD1 (5 bases). The CDR3 loop spans 16 amino acids. V dropped 4 bases and J dropped 1 base, with 17 bases sitting between them. Germline assignment: CDR1 SGHNT and CDR2 YYREEE (reference sequence).

The J gene is TRBJ2-2, the V gene TRBV28, with D possibly being TRBD1 (6 bases). Trimming cost V 7 bases and J 7 bases, with 19 bases left between them. Looked up from germline, CDR1 is MDHEN and CDR2 is SYDVKM. The CDR3 extends over 15 amino acids. The CDR3 DNA is TGTGCCAGCACTCAAGGGAACAGGGTTCACGGGGAGCTGTTTTTT. This encodes CASTQGNRVHGELFF.

About this clone itself: This may be a read error: a much more frequent sequence differs by one nucleotide. The sample has other DNA sequences that encode this CDR3 too. The rearrangement uses TRBV2 and TRBJ1-1, with D tentatively TRBD1 (5 bases). Germline loops: CDR1 SNHLY, CDR2 FYNNEI. CDR3 length: 14 amino acids. Trimming took off 4 bases at V and 1 base at J, with 10 bases between the two ends. CDR3 nucleotide sequence: TGTGCCAGCAGTGTTTACGGGGGGAACACTGAAGCTTTCTTT. This codes for CASSVYGGNTEAFF. Drawing the rest from reference TRBV2 and TRBJ1-1, the complete variable domain is EPEVTQTPSHQVTQMGQEVILRCVPISNHLYFYWYRQILGQKVEFLVSFYNNEISEKSEIFDDQFSVERPDGSNFTLKIRSTKLEDSAMYFCASSVYGGNTEAFFGQGTRLTVV.

The chain has TRBV6-5 and TRBJ2-1; possibly TRBD1 for D (6 bases). Trimming took off 5 bases at V and 0 bases at J, with 11 bases between the two ends. Germline assignment: CDR1 MNHEY and CDR2 SVGAGI. The CDR3 runs to 15 residues. This CDR3 is CASSIDRSSYNEQFF. DNA for the CDR3: TGTGCCAGCAGTATAGACAGGAGCTCCTACAATGAGCAGTTCTTC.

The gene calls are TRBV10-3 and TRBJ2-2; 14 positions agree with TRBD2. Trimming at V came to 5 bases and at J to 7 bases, leaving 3 bases not matched to a gene. This CDR3 comprises 15 residues. CDR1 is ENHRY, CDR2 SYGVKD, per germline. The CDR3 loop reads CAISPGLAGDGELFF. DNA of the CDR3: TGTGCCATCAGTCCGGGACTAGCGGGGGACGGGGAGCTGTTTTTT.

As regards this clone: Germline and junction disagree at one end, which may indicate a read error. V gene TRBV6-2 or TRBV6-3 combines with J gene TRBJ1-2; TRBD1 matches 8 bases. Germline CDR1 and CDR2: MNHEY and SVGEGT. This CDR3 spans 13 amino acids. CDR3 region: CTSSYRGINGYTF. Written as DNA, the CDR3 is TGTACCAGCAGTTACAGGGGGATCAATGGCTACACCTTC.

The chain has TRBV5-6 and TRBJ2-3; 8 bases are a match to TRBD1. CDR1 and CDR2 from the germline V gene are SGHDT and YYEEEE. V was pared by 4 bases and J by 4 bases, with 2 bases of the junction left unmatched. CDR3 length equals 13 residues. The CDR3 DNA reads TGTGCCAGCAGCACAGGGGGGTCAGATACGCAGTATTTT. The encoded protein is CASSTGGSDTQYF. The full variable domain, in which reference TRBV5-6 and TRBJ2-3 provide the parts outside the CDR3, is DAGVTQSPTHLIKTRGQQVTLRCSPKSGHDTVSWYQQALGQGPQFIFQYYEEEERQRGNFPDRFSGHQFPNYSSELNVNALLLGDSALYLCASSTGGSDTQYFGPGTRLTVL.

This chain connects TRBV18 to TRBJ1-1; a weak D match, TRBD1 (5 bases). The V and J ends lost 9 bases and 0 bases respectively, with 11 bases between them. This CDR3 is 13 amino acids long. Germline V lookup: CDR1 KGHSH, CDR2 LQKENI. The CDR3 DNA reads TGTGCCAGTTCAGGGCTCATGAACACTGAAGCTTTCTTT. Protein: CASSGLMNTEAFF.

This clone was detected only once. V usage is TRBV2 and J usage is TRBJ1-6, with a possible D match to TRBD1 (5 bases). Trimming took off 4 bases at V and 7 bases at J, with 11 bases between the two ends. This CDR3 comprises 14 residues. Germline V gives CDR1 SNHLY, CDR2 FYNNEI. In DNA, the CDR3 is TGTGCCAGCAGTGGACAGTCTAGAAATTCACCCCTCCACTTT. Its translation is CASSGQSRNSPLHF.

J is TRBJ1-1 and V is TRBV5-1, with D maybe TRBD1 (5 bases). The CDR3 length is 13 residues. The V and J ends lost 5 bases and 1 base respectively, with 9 bases between them. Germline values: CDR1 SGHRS, CDR2 YFSETQ. CDR3 DNA: TGCGCCAGCAGGGCCGGGGGGAACACTGAAGCTTTCTTT. Translating gives CASRAGGNTEAFF.

V gene TRBV5-4 combines with J gene TRBJ2-5, with TRBD1 matching 8 bases. The CDR3 sequence is 13 residues long. With V trimmed by 3 bases and J by 5 bases, 3 bases remained unmatched. Germline V gene lookup returns CDR1 SGHNT and CDR2 YYREEE (reference sequence). CDR3 region: CASSSTGGETQYF. The DNA of the CDR3 is TGTGCCAGCAGCTCCACAGGGGGGGAGACCCAGTACTTC.

The CDR3 DNA sequence: TGTGCCAGTAGTACCCCTCGTAGCGGGGGAAACACAGATACGCAGTATTTT. Encoded protein: CASSTPRSGGNTDTQYF. This chain joins TRBV19 and TRBJ2-3; TRBD2 agrees at 9 bases. The CDR3 is made up of 17 amino acids. Germline V gene sequence: CDR1 LNHDA, CDR2 SQIVND (reference sequence). Unmatched junction bases numbered 10, after V lost 4 bases and J lost 2 bases.

A single count supports this clone. The chain employs TRBV13 and TRBJ2-2, with 9 bases aligning to TRBD2. Trimming took 0 bases from V and 3 from J; bases not matched to a gene: 2. The CDR3 spans 16 residues. The germline V gene encodes CDR1 PRHDT and CDR2 FYEKMQ (reference sequence). CDR3 in DNA: TGTGCCAGCAGCTTAGGACTAGCGGGCTACACCGGGGAGCTGTTTTTT. It is translated as CASSLGLAGYTGELFF. Looking up the rest from reference TRBV13 and TRBJ2-2 gives the full variable domain: AAGVIQSPRHLIKEKRETATLKCYPIPRHDTVYWYQQGPGQDPQFLISFYEKMQSDKGSIPDRFSAQQFSDYHSELNMSSLELGDSALYFCASSLGLAGYTGELFFGEGSRLTVL.

The chain joins TRBV24-1 to TRBJ1-2; TRBD1 might be the D (5 bases). The germline V and J ends were trimmed by 10 bases and 1 base, with 6 bases remaining between them. The CDR3 is made up of 11 amino acids. The germline gives CDR1 KGHDR, CDR2 SFDVKD. CDR3 sequence (DNA): TGTGCCACACAGGATAACTATGGCTACACCTTC. This codes for CATQDNYGYTF.

This clone has only a few counts. The V call is TRBV28, the J call TRBJ2-3, with 10 bases fitting TRBD2. V lost 4 bases, J lost 4 bases, and 5 bases stayed unmatched. The germline CDR1 and CDR2 sequences are MDHEN and SYDVKM. This CDR3 contains 15 residues. CDR3: CASSSASGGPDTQYF. The CDR3 DNA reads TGTGCCAGCAGTTCCGCTAGCGGGGGCCCAGATACGCAGTATTTT.

This clone was detected only a few times. The rearrangement joins TRBV5-6 to TRBJ1-2; unclear D gene. Between the trimmed V and J ends, which lost 4 bases and 0 bases, there was a span of 10 bases. This CDR3 has 14 amino acids. CDR1 SGHDT and CDR2 YYEEEE come from the germline V gene. CDR3 coding DNA: TGTGCCAGCAGCCCCCCAGGCCCTAACTATGGCTACACCTTC. Translation: CASSPPGPNYGYTF.

The CDR3 bases are TGCAGTGCTAGTCATTTGAAGGTAGCGGGGGCAGATACGCAGTATTTT. Translation gives CSASHLKVAGADTQYF. The V gene is TRBV20-1, the J gene TRBJ2-3, with 9 positions matching TRBD2. Germline CDR1 DFQATT, CDR2 SNEGSKA (reference sequence). Unmatched junction bases numbered 11, after V lost 3 bases and J lost 4 bases. This CDR3 has 16 amino acids.

This chain connects TRBV19 to TRBJ2-7, with D possibly matching TRBD1 (7 bases). This CDR3 is built from 15 residues. Between the trimmed V and J ends, which lost 9 bases and 3 bases, there was a span of 21 bases. Per the germline V gene, CDR1 is LNHDA and CDR2 is SQIVND (reference sequence). The CDR3 sequence is CASRAGGTANYEQYF. As DNA, the CDR3 is TGTGCCAGCCGTGCGGGCGGGACAGCGAACTACGAGCAGTACTTC.

The chain links TRBV5-1 to TRBJ1-1; 9 bases map to TRBD1. The CDR3 sequence is 15 residues long. The germline V gene has CDR1 SGHRS and CDR2 YFSETQ. V trimming: 4 bases; J trimming: 4 bases; junction bases outside the gene matches: 8. CDR3 protein: CASSAGTGFVTEAFF. CDR3 sequence (DNA): TGCGCCAGCAGCGCCGGGACAGGGTTCGTCACTGAAGCTTTCTTT.

As to this clone: The same CDR3 can be traced to other DNA sequences in this sample. The chain joins TRBV5-4 to TRBJ2-5; 8 bases fit TRBD1. This CDR3 has 15 residues. The germline gives CDR1 SGHNT, CDR2 YYREEE (reference sequence). J lost 2 bases, V lost 0 bases, and 3 bases had no gene match. CDR3: CASSLAGTGQETQYF. CDR3 coding DNA: TGTGCCAGCAGCTTGGCCGGGACAGGACAAGAGACCCAGTACTTC.

The rearrangement uses TRBV3-1 (or the pseudogene TRBV3-2) and TRBJ1-1; D possibly corresponds to TRBD1 (6 bases). This CDR3 comprises 15 residues. CDR1 is LGHDT, CDR2 YNNKEL, per germline (reference sequence). The V and J ends lost 3 bases and 10 bases respectively, with 21 bases between them. The CDR3: CASSQSPSGRGRAFF. In DNA, the CDR3 is TGTGCCAGCAGCCAGTCCCCCTCGGGGAGGGGGAGAGCTTTCTTT.